This entry is about one T cell receptor (beta chain). This clonotype was seen ten or more times. Its antigen has not been determined. No quality values exist for individual bases; no much larger clone is one base distant. From its cysteine to its phenylalanine, the CDR3 spans 11 amino acids. The CDR3 DNA has 33 bases and is translated from base 1. Deletion took 0 bases off V and 7 bases off J, with a span of 2 bases between the germline ends. The germline V gene supplies CDR1 MNHEY and CDR2 SVGAGI. Ophthalmopathy patients had moderately to severely active disease, with a Clinical Activity Score of 3 or more, a NOSPECS grade of 4 or more, and a disease duration of less than 3 months. Exclusion was applied to patients with uncontrolled infections, other autoimmune diseases, pregnancy or lactation. Diagnoses were based on clinical symptoms, serum thyroxine and TRAb, thyroid ultrasound and orbital computed tomography. PBMCs were isolated from about 9.1 ml of fresh peripheral blood by Ficoll-Paque density gradient centrifugation. Trizol reagent was used to extract total RNA, and RNA quality was then checked on an Agilent 2100 Bioanalyzer.

This record comes from a study of T cells in Graves' hyperthyroidism and ophthalmopathy (dated by TCRdb to the late 2010s). Regarding the complete study: Peripheral blood samples were taken at initial diagnosis, before any treatment was given. TCR Vbeta CDR3 sequencing of approximately 140 peripheral blood samples (roughly 41 ophthalmopathy, under 80 hyperthyroidism and some 17 progressor patients) is reported in the paper. Prospective prediction of ophthalmopathy was tested in an independent validation cohort of fewer than 20 hyperthyroidism patients and 17 patients who later progressed to ophthalmopathy. Thyroid tissue and blood T-cell repertoires from several Graves' hyperthyroidism patients were also compared in the study. To identify distinguishing TCR V-J signatures, a discovery cohort of 90 to 100 patients was used, comprising 43 with Graves' ophthalmopathy and around 57 with stable Graves' hyperthyroidism. The 90 to 100 discovery patients were randomly divided into training and test sets at a 7:3 ratio. After sampling, hyperthyroidism patients received methimazole starting at 30 mg daily, and ophthalmopathy patients received high-dose intravenous methylprednisolone.

The full study reports these points: Sample size was not statistically predetermined, and investigators were not blinded to group allocation. Blood samples also contained most of the expanded thyroid clonotypes (frequency above 0.001), which suggests that blood repertoires may reflect thyroid immune responses. A model built on a 13 V-J signature distinguished ophthalmopathy from stable hyperthyroidism, reaching about 88% sensitivity and around 81% specificity in cross-validation and 80%/75% in testing. In validation, progression to ophthalmopathy was predicted by the model with 70.59% sensitivity and 72.22% specificity, a median of 6.5 months before onset.

Amplification of TCR beta CDR3 regions was carried out from RNA transcripts. The first round of RT-PCR for the TCR CDR3 was performed with the HTBI primer set and the Qiagen OneStep RT-PCR kit. Libraries were constructed in a second round of multiplex PCR, after which size selection and purification were carried out. Paired-end sequencing of the libraries was performed with 100 bp reads on an Illumina HiSeq2000. Concerning the study's data processing: SOAPnuke was used to process the raw data, throwing out any read that contained adapters or uncalled bases, had a mean Phred below 15, or lacked an exact constant-primer or identifier match. COPE v1.2.5 was used to merge the high-quality paired reads, and each unique nucleotide sequence was defined as a clonotype. MiTCR v1.1 was used to align the clonotypes against IMGT TRBV, TRBD and TRBJ reference segments. Only V-J combinations with frequency above 0.0001, covering 99% to 99.2% of repertoires, were analysed. The TCS score was defined as F50 (clonal expansion) divided by E x V (chaos), with BLOSUM62-based TCRdist calculated between CDR3 peptides within each V-J. Welch's t-statistics and random forest reduced 450 to 600 V-J features to fewer than 15, which were used in a naive Bayes classifier (R e1071). The public reads were reanalyzed by TCRdb: fastp trimming at Q25, MiXCR alignment, in-frame beta chains only. Every distinct CDR3 protein forms one entry, paired with its most common genes and DNA. The V and J calls here are based on TCRdb, not the publication. Across this sample there are around 600,000 distinct CDR3 sequences, with around 14% seen only once. The ten largest clones take up roughly 6.9% of the sample.

The source of this sequence is a woman younger than 30 with Graves' ophthalmopathy. What was sequenced was blood. Recombination linked TRBV6-5 to TRBJ2-3; confidence is insufficient to name the D gene. The CDR3 sequence is CASSYSHTQYF. The nucleotide sequence is given as TGTGCCAGCAGTTACTCCCATACGCAGTATTTT.